This TCR beta chain was identified during a study of cytomegalovirus exposure and HLA in healthy donors. Study-wide results and limits: Among the sequence variants, a highly shared cluster was likely an artifact of sequencing.

On this clone itself: As yet, its antigen is unknown.

Primers for the PCR totalled 60 Vbeta and 13 Jbeta. The assay was immunoSEQ multiplex PCR, and TCRdb's table has in-frame clones only and misses some. The repertoire has some 220,000 clones, 85% of them found once; the top ten carry 0.2% to 0.25%. Sequencing was performed on PBMCs. The TCR was taken from a girl aged 2 to 9 in good health and CMV-seronegative.

The CDR3: CASSPSGGANEQFF. CDR3 nucleotides: TGTGCCAGCAGCCCTAGCGGGGGGGCGAATGAGCAGTTCTTC. This rearrangement joins TRBV6-1 to TRBJ2-1, with 12 bases lining up with TRBD2. In germline, CDR1 is MNHNS, CDR2 SASEGT. Losses at the gene ends were 6 bases for V and 7 bases for J; bases not matched to a gene: 4. The CDR3 is made up of 14 amino acids.